Each of the 26 T cell receptor beta chains below was sequenced from the same sample in a study of blood T cell repertoires in COVID-19. Measured with immunoSEQ multiplex PCR; TCRdb has only the in-frame clones, and not every one. The sample has 380,000 or so clones, approximately 87% seen once. Sequencing used PBMCs or T cells enriched from blood (not recorded which). The receptor set was obtained from a young man who had recovered from COVID-19.

In its sample, this clone was seen a few times. CDR3 residues: CASSFYAAGGTEAFF. CDR3 bases: TGTGCCAGCAGCTTCTACGCCGCAGGGGGGACTGAAGCTTTCTTT. This chain uses TRBV5-6 with TRBJ1-1; TRBD1 matches at 7 bases. The CDR3 is made up of 15 amino acids. CDR1 is SGHDT and CDR2 is YYEEEE in the germline V gene. Trimming removed 2 bases from V and 5 bases from J; junction bases left unmatched: 9.

The chain links TRBV7-9 to TRBJ1-1; a possible D gene is TRBD1 (5 bases). The CDR3 length is 16 residues. Trimming removed 1 base at V and 5 bases at J, with 17 bases between. Germline V gene lookup returns CDR1 SEHNR and CDR2 FQNEAQ (reference sequence). Here the CDR3 reads CASSLVEGRGDTEAFF. The DNA for the CDR3 is TGTGCCAGCAGCTTAGTAGAGGGGCGGGGGGATACTGAAGCTTTCTTT.

V is TRBV5-5 and J is TRBJ1-2; D is undetermined. From germline, CDR1 is SGHKS and CDR2 YYEKEE (reference sequence). V was shortened by 1 base and J by 5 bases, with 12 bases between the two germline ends. CDR3 length equals 14 residues. Here the CDR3 reads CASSLPGLRYGYTF. The CDR3 DNA follows: TGTGCCAGCAGCTTGCCGGGTTTGAGGTATGGCTACACCTTC.

The chain employs TRBV7-2 and TRBJ2-1, with D possibly matching TRBD1 (5 bases). CDR3 length: 15 amino acids. Looked up from germline, CDR1 is SGHTA and CDR2 is FQGNSA. V lost 4 bases and J 6 bases, leaving 16 bases between the germline ends. CDR3 sequence: CASSSRTFRGNEQFF. The DNA for the CDR3 is TGTGCCAGCAGCTCGAGGACATTTAGAGGCAATGAGCAGTTCTTC.

J is TRBJ2-1 and V is TRBV5-1; the D gene is possibly TRBD2 (6 bases). The V gene lost 0 bases and the J gene lost 4 bases, with 11 bases spanning the gap. Looked up from germline, CDR1 is SGHRS and CDR2 is YFSETQ. CDR3 length equals 15 residues. The DNA for the CDR3 is TGCGCCAGCAGCTTGGCGACTAGGAGGTACAATGAGCAGTTCTTC. Amino acids: CASSLATRRYNEQFF.

The rearrangement joins TRBV9 to TRBJ2-7; TRBD1 is a possible D gene (6 bases). The CDR3 consists of 13 residues. The germline V gene encodes CDR1 SGDLS and CDR2 YYNGEE. V was clipped by 0 bases and J by 6 bases, with 10 bases between them. The DNA of the CDR3 is TGTGCCAGCAGCGTAGTTTTGGGGGCCGAGCAGTACTTC. Translating gives CASSVVLGAEQYF.

The gene calls are TRBV6-2 or TRBV6-3 and TRBJ1-2; TRBD1 agrees at 10 bases. The germline gives CDR1 MNHEY, CDR2 SVGEGT. V lost 2 bases to trimming and J lost 4 bases; unmatched junction nucleotides: 4. This CDR3 comprises 15 residues. CDR3 sequence reads: CASSYMDRGVYGYTF. CDR3 coding DNA: TGTGCCAGCAGTTACATGGACAGGGGGGTCTATGGCTACACCTTC.

The chain has TRBV3-1 (or the pseudogene TRBV3-2) and TRBJ2-7; TRBD2 matches 8 bases. The CDR3 is 16 residues long. Losses at the gene ends were 6 bases for V and 2 bases for J; bases not matched to a gene: 12. Germline-derived CDR1 and CDR2 are LGHDT and YNNKEL (reference sequence). The CDR3 coding sequence is TGTGCCAGCAGTCTTGTAAGCGGGGGCCCCGCCTACGAGCAGTACTTC. Translation gives CASSLVSGGPAYEQYF.

The chain combines TRBV7-6 with TRBJ2-7, with a possible D match to TRBD1 (6 bases). Germline CDR1 and CDR2: SGHVS and FNYEAQ. CDR3 length: 15 residues. Trimming shortened V by 5 bases and J by 0 bases, and 14 bases separated the two germline ends. CDR3 residues: CASSRLGDISYEQYF. The DNA for the CDR3 is TGTGCCAGCAGCCGATTAGGGGACATCTCCTACGAGCAGTACTTC.

The chain is built from TRBV27 and TRBJ2-5; 8 nucleotides align to TRBD2. Trimming removed 4 bases from V and 1 base from J; junction bases left unmatched: 8. The germline V gene has CDR1 MNHEY and CDR2 SMNVEV (reference sequence). The CDR3 length is 16 residues. The DNA for the CDR3 is TGTGCCAGCAGTTCCCGCGGGGGGAACACCCAAGAGACCCAGTACTTC. The encoded protein is CASSSRGGNTQETQYF.

For the CDR3, the DNA is TGTGCTAGTGGCCCGTCTGGAAACACCATATATTTT. It encodes CASGPSGNTIYF. V is TRBV12-5 and J is TRBJ1-3, with unresolved D. This CDR3 comprises 12 residues. Germline values: CDR1 LGHNT, CDR2 FRNRAP. V lost 6 bases to trimming and J lost 1 base, with 4 bases between them.

This sequence joins TRBV7-2 and TRBJ1-1; maybe TRBD1 (5 bases). The CDR3 contains 13 residues. V was clipped by 3 bases and J by 8 bases, with 13 bases between them. Germline V gene data show CDR1 as SGHTA and CDR2 as FQGNSA. The CDR3 here is CASSFQTGGEAFF. The DNA of the CDR3 is TGTGCCAGCAGCTTTCAGACCGGGGGAGAAGCTTTCTTT.

V and J are TRBV2 and TRBJ1-3, with 7 bases identical to TRBD1. V lost 9 bases, J lost 5 bases, and 4 bases stayed unmatched. Germline lookup yields CDR1 SNHLY and CDR2 FYNNEI. The CDR3 contains 12 residues. The CDR3 DNA follows: TGTGCCAGTCAGGGGGGTCGAAACACCATATATTTT. Encoded protein: CASQGGRNTIYF.

CDR3 region: CANTTGGRYGYTF. CDR3 DNA: TGTGCCAATACTACAGGGGGAAGGTATGGCTACACCTTC. This chain uses TRBV2 with TRBJ1-2; 8 nucleotides agree with TRBD1. The germline gives CDR1 SNHLY, CDR2 FYNNEI. J gave up 5 bases and V 10 bases, and 9 bases lay outside the gene matches. CDR3 size: 13 residues.

V usage is TRBV12-3 or TRBV12-4 and J usage is TRBJ1-1; a possible D gene is TRBD1 (5 bases). V was trimmed by 3 bases and J by 1 base, leaving 6 bases between them. The CDR3 length is 13 residues. The CDR3 loop reads CASSFQGNTEAFF. The CDR3, as DNA: TGTGCCAGCAGTTTTCAGGGGAACACTGAAGCTTTCTTT.

V gene TRBV6-5 combines with J gene TRBJ2-1; 9 bases align to TRBD2. This CDR3 is 15 amino acids long. The V gene's germline CDR1 is MNHEY and CDR2 SVGAGI. V shed 7 bases and J 4 bases; nucleotides not matched to a gene: 8. The DNA for the CDR3 is TGTGCCAGCACCAAAAGCGGGGGGAAGTACAATGAGCAGTTCTTC. Amino acid sequence: CASTKSGGKYNEQFF.

This clone showed up just a few times. The rearrangement links TRBV3-1 (or the pseudogene TRBV3-2) to TRBJ2-1; D ambiguous. The V end was cut by 3 bases, the J end by 0 bases, with 3 bases between. Germline V gene lookup returns CDR1 LGHDT and CDR2 YNNKEL (reference sequence). CDR3 length equals 13 residues. DNA for the CDR3: TGTGCCAGCAGCCACGGCTCCTACAATGAGCAGTTCTTC. Residues: CASSHGSYNEQFF.

This clone was recorded once. The V gene is TRBV4-1, the J gene TRBJ2-5, with TRBD1 as a possible D gene (5 bases). The CDR3 consists of 13 residues. V lost 8 bases and J lost 4, with 14 bases in between. The germline gives CDR1 MGHRA, CDR2 YSYEKL. The CDR3 sequence: CASGAYWGETQYF. CDR3 bases: TGCGCCAGCGGGGCCTACTGGGGAGAGACCCAGTACTTC.

The V gene is TRBV9, the J gene TRBJ2-1, with D possibly TRBD1 on 6 matching bases. CDR1 SGDLS and CDR2 YYNGEE come from the germline V gene. V was shortened by 0 bases and J by 4 bases, with 11 bases between the two germline ends. The CDR3 has 15 residues. The CDR3 DNA follows: TGTGCCAGCAGCGTAGAGGCAGGGGCATACAATGAGCAGTTCTTC. Translated, it gives CASSVEAGAYNEQFF.

The DNA of the CDR3 is TGTGCCAGCAGCTCCAGAGGACTAGCGGGGGGCTCCTACAATGAGCAGTTCTTC. Translation gives CASSSRGLAGGSYNEQFF. The chain carries TRBV7-6 and TRBJ2-1; 14 bases map to TRBD2. The V and J ends lost 4 bases and 0 bases, in that order; junction bases with no gene match: 5. Looked up from germline, CDR1 is SGHVS and CDR2 is FNYEAQ. The CDR3 is 18 amino acids.

The V gene is TRBV11-2, the J gene TRBJ1-2, with D maybe TRBD1 (5 bases). Germline lookup yields CDR1 SGHAT and CDR2 FQNNGV. Trimming pared 0 bases from V and 4 bases from J, leaving 12 bases between. CDR3 length: 15 amino acids. DNA for the CDR3: TGTGCCAGCAGCTTAGAAGGGGTACCGGTCTATGGCTACACCTTC. The encoded protein is CASSLEGVPVYGYTF.

This clone was found a few times. This chain links TRBV5-4 with TRBJ1-2; D gene uncertain. Germline V lookup: CDR1 SGHNT, CDR2 YYREEE (reference sequence). V was clipped by 4 bases and J by 4 bases, with 17 bases between them. The CDR3 runs 15 residues. CDR3 in amino acids: CASSQSLGEAYGYTF. The CDR3 DNA follows: TGTGCCAGCAGCCAGAGCCTCGGTGAGGCCTATGGCTACACCTTC.

This clone has a single count. V and J are TRBV19 and TRBJ1-6; D might be TRBD1 (5 bases). Germline CDR1 LNHDA, CDR2 SQIVND (reference sequence). The CDR3 sequence is 19 residues long. V was pared by 7 bases and J by 4 bases, with 26 bases between. CDR3 region: CASTPRLGAPAGYNSPLHF. The CDR3 DNA is TGTGCCAGTACCCCGCGCCTCGGGGCCCCAGCGGGGTATAATTCACCCCTCCACTTT.

The V gene is TRBV2, the J gene TRBJ2-7; possibly TRBD1 for D (5 bases). The germline V gene encodes CDR1 SNHLY and CDR2 FYNNEI. The germline V and J ends were trimmed by 3 bases and 4 bases, with 7 bases remaining between them. The CDR3 runs 12 residues. The CDR3 sequence: CASSDRAYEQYF. The CDR3 coding sequence is TGTGCCAGCAGTGACAGGGCTTACGAGCAGTACTTC. The full variable domain, in which reference TRBV2 and TRBJ2-7 provide the parts outside the CDR3, is EPEVTQTPSHQVTQMGQEVILRCVPISNHLYFYWYRQILGQKVEFLVSFYNNEISEKSEIFDDQFSVERPDGSNFTLKIRSTKLEDSAMYFCASSDRAYEQYFGPGTRLTVT.

This clone showed up just a few times. The chain joins TRBV6-2 or TRBV6-3 to TRBJ1-1, with 8 bases identical to TRBD1. After removal of 2 bases from V and 2 bases from J, the junction contained 4 bases not matched to a gene. CDR1 is MNHEY and CDR2 is SVGEGT in the germline V gene. The CDR3 is 15 amino acids. CDR3 residues: CASSYGAGGNTEAFF. DNA for the CDR3: TGTGCCAGCAGTTACGGAGCAGGGGGCAACACTGAAGCTTTCTTT.

The chain carries TRBV2 and TRBJ2-2; no clear D gene. V was clipped by 6 bases and J by 6 bases, with 8 bases between them. The CDR3 is made up of 12 amino acids. Germline CDR1 reads SNHLY; CDR2 reads FYNNEI. CDR3 bases: TGTGCCAGCAGCAACCAGGCCGGGGAGCTGTTTTTT. The encoded protein is CASSNQAGELFF.